Listed below are T cell receptor beta chains from one sample, sequenced in a study of blood T cell repertoires in COVID-19. Method: immunoSEQ multiplex PCR; TCRdb's copy keeps in-frame clones and lacks some. The data contain 140,000 to 150,000 clones, almost 90% of them singletons. Sequencing was done on a sample of peripheral blood. Receptors were obtained from a human donor in a cohort sampled during active COVID-19. The CDR3 runs from the conserved cysteine through the conserved F or W. D genes are given only for firm matches. Clone size is shown for a subset of rows, as once, few, many or a class of expanded clone.

>TRBD2|TRBV3-1/TRBV3-2|TRBJ2-3|NA
TGTGCCAGCAGCCTCGGACTAGCGGGAGGGGCTGGGGATACGCAGTATTTT
CASSLGLAGGAGDTQYF
>NA|TRBV6-2/TRBV6-3|TRBJ2-7|NA
TGTGCCAGCAGTTATCGTCGGGGACAATACGAGCAGTACTTC
CASSYRRGQYEQYF
>TRBD1|TRBV27|TRBJ2-6|NA
TGTGCCAGCAGTTTGAGGGCGACAGGGGGCGCATCTGGGGCCAACGTCCTGACTTTC
CASSLRATGGASGANVLTF
>NA|TRBV28|TRBJ2-4|once
TGTGCCAGCAGACCCTATAGCGAACTAGCCAAAAACATTCAGTACTTC
CASRPYSELAKNIQYF
>NA|TRBV18|TRBJ1-6|NA
TGTGCCAGCTCACCACCTCCGGGTGGTTATAATTCACCCCTCCACTTT
CASSPPPGGYNSPLHF
>TRBD1|TRBV7-8|TRBJ1-6|once
TGTGCCAGCAGCTTAGCGACAGGGGAAATTAATTCACCCCTCCACTTT
CASSLATGEINSPLHF
>TRBD1|TRBV19|TRBJ2-7|NA
TGTGCCAGTAGTATGGGTCCTCCGGGACAGGGGCCCTACGAGCAGTACTTC
CASSMGPPGQGPYEQYF
>NA|TRBV10-1|TRBJ2-1|NA
TGCGCCAGCAGTGAGTCCGGGGGTCCTTCCTACAATGAGCAGTTCTTC
CASSESGGPSYNEQFF
>NA|TRBV11-2|TRBJ1-5|NA
TGTGCCAGCAGCTTAGAGTCAGGGATCAATCAGCCCCAGCATTTT
CASSLESGINQPQHF
>TRBD2|TRBV3-1/TRBV3-2|TRBJ2-5|NA
TGTGCCAGCAGCCAAGCGGGACTAGCGGGGGCGCATCGGTACTTC
CASSQAGLAGAHRYF